These 25 T cell receptor beta chains were all obtained from the same sample, sequenced in a study of OX40 agonist ivuxolimab in advanced cancers. Method: immunoSEQ multiplex PCR; TCRdb's copy keeps in-frame clones and lacks some. The sample contains nearly 110,000 clones, under 95% of which appear only once. Sequences were derived from CD4+ or CD8+ T cells sorted from blood, sampled in a trial of the OX40 agonist ivuxolimab. These receptors all stem from an adult with an advanced solid tumor such as melanoma, head and neck, liver or kidney cancer.

The chain links TRBV19 to TRBJ2-7; D is possibly TRBD2 (5 bases). The germline V and J ends were trimmed by 6 bases and 2 bases, with 11 bases remaining between them. This CDR3 has 13 residues. The germline V gene has CDR1 LNHDA and CDR2 SQIVND (reference sequence). The CDR3, as DNA: TGTGCCAGTAGAGAGGGCGGTACCTACGAGCAGTACTTC. Protein: CASREGGTYEQYF. Together with reference TRBV19 and TRBJ2-7, the CDR3 gives the full variable domain: DGGITQSPKYLFRKEGQNVTLSCEQNLNHDAMYWYRQDPGQGLRLIYYSQIVNDFQKGDIAEGYSVSREKKESFPLTVTSAQKNPTAFYLCASREGGTYEQYFGPGTRLTVT.

This clone appeared a single time. The rearrangement uses TRBV5-8 and TRBJ2-3, with a tentative D call TRBD1 (6 bases). CDR1 and CDR2 (germline): SGHTS, YDEGEE. The CDR3 contains 16 residues. With 0 bases removed from V and 1 base from J, the gap between germline ends came to 12 bases. The CDR3 loop reads CASSLDPGARTDTQYF. CDR3 DNA sequence: TGTGCCAGCAGCTTGGATCCAGGGGCTCGCACAGATACGCAGTATTTT.

The V gene is TRBV7-9, the J gene TRBJ2-5; D not resolved. CDR3 size: 15 residues. The germline V gene encodes CDR1 SEHNR and CDR2 FQNEAQ (reference sequence). Deletions cut 2 bases from V and 2 bases from J, with 12 bases between. The CDR3 region is CASSLRLASQETQYF. CDR3 DNA sequence: TGTGCCAGCAGCTTAAGGCTCGCCAGTCAAGAGACCCAGTACTTC. Full variable domain (outside the CDR3, taken from reference TRBV7-9 and TRBJ2-5): DTGVSQNPRHKITKRGQNVTFRCDPISEHNRLYWYRQTLGQGPEFLTYFQNEAQLEKSRLLSDRFSAERPKGSFSTLEIQRTEQGDSAMYLCASSLRLASQETQYFGPGTRLLVL.

The chain joins TRBV5-1 to TRBJ2-2; 8 positions match TRBD1. Germline CDR1 is SGHRS and CDR2 is YFSETQ. This CDR3 spans 17 amino acids. The J segment lost 3 bases and the V segment lost 2 bases, leaving 9 bases of the junction unmatched. CDR3 coding DNA: TGCGCCAGCAGCTTCCGGACAGGGTCCCATTACACCGGGGAGCTGTTTTTT. It specifies CASSFRTGSHYTGELFF.

The chain employs TRBV28 and TRBJ1-1; D perhaps matches TRBD1 (5 bases). Trimming stripped 4 bases from V and 7 bases from J, with 16 bases between. The CDR3 covers 14 residues. The V gene's germline CDR1 is MDHEN and CDR2 SYDVKM. CDR3 protein: CASSSGTIGLEAFF. CDR3 coding DNA: TGTGCCAGCAGTTCCGGGACGATCGGACTTGAAGCTTTCTTT.

The CDR3 DNA sequence: TGTGCCAGCAGTCCAGGGGGCATCGAGTACTTC. This encodes CASSPGGIEYF. The chain uses TRBV6-5 and TRBJ2-7, with 8 bases matching TRBD1. Looked up from germline, CDR1 is MNHEY and CDR2 is SVGAGI. The CDR3 extends over 11 amino acids. The V and J ends lost 5 bases and 11 bases, in that order; junction bases with no gene match: 5.

This rearrangement joins TRBV12-5 to TRBJ2-5; D is perhaps TRBD1 (5 bases). The length of the CDR3 is 16 residues. The germline V gene encodes CDR1 LGHNT and CDR2 FRNRAP. V lost 0 bases to trimming and J lost 4 bases, with 15 bases between them. The CDR3 DNA sequence: TGTGCTAGTGGTTTGGTCCTGGGGCAGACGGGAGAGACCCAGTACTTC. Translating it yields CASGLVLGQTGETQYF. Using reference TRBV12-5 and TRBJ2-5 for the parts outside the CDR3, the full variable domain is DARVTQTPRHKVTEMGQEVTMRCQPILGHNTVFWYRQTMMQGLELLAYFRNRAPLDDSGMPKDRFSAEMPDATLATLKIQPSEPRDSAVYFCASGLVLGQTGETQYFGPGTRLLVL.

The chain has TRBV5-1 and TRBJ2-2; 8 positions agree with TRBD1. The V and J ends lost 4 bases and 1 base, in that order; junction bases with no gene match: 3. The germline CDR1 and CDR2 sequences are SGHRS and YFSETQ. The CDR3 totals 15 residues. CDR3 DNA: TGCGCCAGCAGCCTAGACAGGGGGAACACCGGGGAGCTGTTTTTT. Translated: CASSLDRGNTGELFF.

The chain's CDR3 is CASSFKRDREYF. CDR3 DNA: TGTGCCAGCAGTTTTAAAAGGGACAGGGAGTACTTC. The rearrangement joins TRBV28 to TRBJ2-7, with TRBD1 matching over 9 bases. V gave up 3 bases and J gave up 11 bases; unmatched junction bases: 5. The CDR3 is 12 amino acids. Germline V CDR1 and CDR2: MDHEN, SYDVKM.

V gene TRBV2 combines with J gene TRBJ1-4; D is possibly TRBD1 (5 bases). Trimming left V 7 bases short and J 1 base short, with 13 bases between. CDR3 size: 15 residues. Looked up from germline, CDR1 is SNHLY and CDR2 is FYNNEI. The CDR3 nucleotides read TGTGCCAGCACCTACGGGGGGTTAACTAATGAAAAACTGTTTTTT. It specifies CASTYGGLTNEKLFF.

The rearrangement uses TRBV6-1 and TRBJ2-7; D call uncertain. V was pared by 6 bases and J by 5 bases, with 11 bases between. From germline, CDR1 is MNHNS and CDR2 SASEGT. This CDR3 has 12 amino acids. The CDR3 loop is CASSLRSDEQYF. The CDR3 DNA sequence: TGTGCCAGCAGCTTGAGGAGCGACGAGCAGTACTTC.

This chain uses TRBV5-1 with TRBJ2-5; 8 bases fit TRBD2. From germline, CDR1 is SGHRS and CDR2 YFSETQ. This CDR3 comprises 15 residues. The trim removed 2 bases at V and 2 bases at J, leaving 5 bases unmatched. DNA for the CDR3: TGCGCCAGCAGCTTCGCGGGAGGAAAACAAGAGACCCAGTACTTC. Its translation is CASSFAGGKQETQYF.

V is TRBV19 and J is TRBJ2-4, with D possibly being TRBD1 (5 bases). This CDR3 spans 14 amino acids. Germline V gives CDR1 LNHDA, CDR2 SQIVND (reference sequence). Trimming pared 8 bases from V and 5 bases from J, leaving 16 bases between. The CDR3 loop reads CASLDSPNENIQYF. CDR3 DNA sequence: TGTGCCAGTCTTGACAGCCCCAACGAAAACATTCAGTACTTC.

This clone was observed a single time. Here the CDR3 reads CASGSTGISTEAFF. CDR3 DNA sequence: TGTGCCAGCGGCTCGACAGGGATCAGCACTGAAGCTTTCTTT. The genes are TRBV27 and TRBJ1-1; 7 nucleotides align to TRBD1. Trimming cost V 8 bases and J 4 bases; bases outside gene matches: 10. The CDR3 is 14 amino acids. The germline V gene encodes CDR1 MNHEY and CDR2 SMNVEV (reference sequence).

This rearrangement joins TRBV19 to TRBJ2-3, with 7 bases matching TRBD1. Per the germline V gene, CDR1 is LNHDA and CDR2 is SQIVND (reference sequence). CDR3 length: 14 residues. Trimming cost V 6 bases and J 2 bases; bases outside gene matches: 5. The CDR3 sequence: CASRPDRATDTQYF. In DNA form, the CDR3 reads TGTGCCAGTAGACCAGACAGGGCCACAGATACGCAGTATTTT. Complete variable domain (other parts from reference TRBV19 and TRBJ2-3): DGGITQSPKYLFRKEGQNVTLSCEQNLNHDAMYWYRQDPGQGLRLIYYSQIVNDFQKGDIAEGYSVSREKKESFPLTVTSAQKNPTAFYLCASRPDRATDTQYFGPGTRLTVL.

The rearrangement links TRBV14 to TRBJ2-5; no clear D. The germline CDR1 and CDR2 sequences are SGHDN and FVKESK. Trimming stripped 1 base from V and 0 bases from J, with 3 bases between. The length of the CDR3 is 13 residues. The CDR3 protein is CASSQGNQETQYF. In nucleotides, the CDR3 is TGTGCCAGCAGCCAAGGAAACCAAGAGACCCAGTACTTC. Full variable domain (remainder filled in from reference TRBV14 and TRBJ2-5): EAGVTQFPSHSVIEKGQTVTLRCDPISGHDNLYWYRRVMGKEIKFLLHFVKESKQDESGMPNNRFLAERTGGTYSTLKVQPAELEDSGVYFCASSQGNQETQYFGPGTRLLVL.

The rearrangement uses TRBV11-3 and TRBJ1-4, with D tentatively TRBD1 (6 bases). This CDR3 comprises 14 residues. CDR1 is SGHNT, CDR2 YENEEA, per germline. V lost 4 bases and J lost 6, with 12 bases in between. This CDR3 is CASSSYRADEKLFF. The CDR3 nucleotides read TGTGCCAGCAGCTCCTACAGGGCCGATGAAAAACTGTTTTTT.

This clone was recorded only once. V usage is TRBV18 and J usage is TRBJ2-3, with 7 bases aligning to TRBD1. The trim removed 3 bases at V and 4 bases at J, leaving 4 bases unmatched. The CDR3 spans 14 residues. The germline V gene encodes CDR1 KGHSH and CDR2 LQKENI. CDR3 sequence: CASSPGQAPDTQYF. The CDR3 DNA reads TGTGCCAGCTCACCCGGACAGGCCCCAGATACGCAGTATTTT.

This rearrangement joins TRBV7-2 to TRBJ2-7; 11 bases are shared with TRBD2. J gave up 6 bases and V 1 base, and 5 bases lay outside the gene matches. CDR1 is SGHTA, CDR2 FQGNSA, per germline. This CDR3 has 15 residues. CDR3 sequence (DNA): TGTGCCAGCAGCTTAGGACTAGCGGGAAACGGCGAGCAGTACTTC. It encodes CASSLGLAGNGEQYF. The full variable domain, completed using reference TRBV7-2 and TRBJ2-7, is GAGVSQSPSNKVTEKGKDVELRCDPISGHTALYWYRQSLGQGLEFLIYFQGNSAPDKSGLPSDRFSAERTGGSVSTLTIQRTQQEDSAVYLCASSLGLAGNGEQYFGPGTRLTVT.

V usage is TRBV28 and J usage is TRBJ2-5, with 8 bases identical to TRBD2. Trimming took 1 base from V and 4 from J; bases not matched to a gene: 8. Germline loops: CDR1 MDHEN, CDR2 SYDVKM. The CDR3 totals 16 residues. Here the CDR3 DNA reads TGTGCCAGCAGTTTATTTAGCGGGACCCCAATAGAGACCCAGTACTTC. It specifies CASSLFSGTPIETQYF.

The chain carries TRBV29-1 and TRBJ1-1; D gene ambiguous. Germline V gene data show CDR1 as SQVTM and CDR2 as ANQGSEA. The CDR3 sequence is 11 residues long. Between the trimmed V and J ends, which lost 4 bases and 8 bases, there was a span of 11 bases. In DNA, the CDR3 is TGCAGCGTTGCCCCTCGATGGGAAGCTTTCTTT. This encodes CSVAPRWEAFF.

The count of this clone is one. The chain joins TRBV13 to TRBJ1-2; D is unclear. The CDR3 runs to 15 residues. The germline V and J ends were trimmed by 2 bases and 7 bases, with 17 bases remaining between them. In germline, CDR1 is PRHDT, CDR2 FYEKMQ (reference sequence). CDR3 region: CASSLNGGGMGGYTF. The DNA of the CDR3 is TGTGCCAGCAGCTTAAACGGCGGAGGGATGGGTGGCTACACCTTC.

The J gene is TRBJ2-5, the V gene TRBV27; 10 bases align to TRBD2. V dropped 3 bases and J dropped 5; count of bases not matched to a gene: 9. Germline V lookup: CDR1 MNHEY, CDR2 SMNVEV (reference sequence). The CDR3 covers 16 residues. CDR3 in DNA: TGTGCCAGCAGTTTGAGCGGGAGGGCCGTGGATGAGACCCAGTACTTC. It is translated as CASSLSGRAVDETQYF.

This rearrangement joins TRBV7-9 to TRBJ1-3; tentatively, D is TRBD1 (5 bases). Germline lookup yields CDR1 SEHNR and CDR2 FQNEAQ (reference sequence). The V and J ends lost 5 bases and 4 bases respectively, with 15 bases between them. CDR3 length: 15 amino acids. In nucleotides, the CDR3 is TGTGCCAGCAGCCTCTCCAGGGCGTCCGGAAACACCATATATTTT. Protein sequence: CASSLSRASGNTIYF.

V usage is TRBV28 and J usage is TRBJ2-1; 9 bases agree with TRBD1. In germline, CDR1 is MDHEN, CDR2 SYDVKM. The ends lost 6 bases at V and 4 bases at J; junction bases unmatched: 4. This CDR3 has 14 amino acids. The CDR3 DNA is TGTGCCAGCAGGTCGGGACAGGGATACAATGAGCAGTTCTTC. This codes for CASRSGQGYNEQFF.